Sequencing of this T cell receptor beta chain was carried out in a study of blood T cell repertoires in COVID-19. Study overall: Samples representing acute and convalescent COVID-19 were sourced from the United States, Italy and Spain.

Produced via immunoSEQ multiplex PCR; TCRdb's table is partial and in-frame only. In the table there are 70,000 or so clones, 79% of which are singletons. CDR3 length equals 16 residues. V was clipped by 5 bases and J by 3 bases, with 16 bases between them. The germline V gene has CDR1 MDHEN and CDR2 SYDVKM. This receptor was obtained from a man between 60 and 70 years old with acute or convalescent COVID-19. The chain joins TRBV28 to TRBJ1-4, with D unresolved. The sequenced sample consisted of peripheral blood. The CDR3 reads CASSTPLEDSNEKLFF. CDR3 DNA sequence: TGTGCCAGCAGTACCCCTTTAGAGGATTCTAATGAAAAACTGTTTTTT.